Described below is a single T cell receptor (beta chain) sequence and its context. Its antigen is as yet unknown. These data are taken from a study of cytomegalovirus exposure and HLA in healthy donors. The CDR3 extends over 14 amino acids. CDR1 is SGHNT, CDR2 YYREEE, per germline (reference sequence). V lost 2 bases to trimming and J lost 4 bases; unmatched junction nucleotides: 1. Findings and limits, study-wide: In a later analysis, a genetic analysis reported fewer productive-TCR N-insertions in an Asian-associated ancestry cluster than the cohort average. TCR beta V- and J-gene trimming, according to a later analysis, was linked to a missense DCLRE1C variant. The study carried out a later analysis of TCR beta sequences. It associated some 18,000 of them with specific HLA alleles at a false discovery rate of 0.05. A prior analysis recorded that most TCR beta V segments were productive about 87% or about 30% of the time.

In the PCR, 60 Vbeta and 13 Jbeta primers were used. Profiled with immunoSEQ multiplex PCR; TCRdb holds only in-frame clones, not every one. This table has approximately 140,000 clones, 82% appearing once. The chain recombines TRBV5-4 with TRBJ1-1; 11 nucleotides line up with TRBD1. Sequenced input: PBMCs. The clonotype originates from a man younger than 35 in good health and CMV-seropositive. CDR3 residues: CASSLGTGGTEAFF. The CDR3 DNA follows: TGTGCCAGCAGCTTAGGGACAGGGGGCACTGAAGCTTTCTTT.